These 3 T cell receptor beta chains originate from one sample sequenced in a study of shared T cell receptors in the human thymus. TCRdb's table, derived via immunoSEQ multiplex PCR, lists solely in-frame clones and lacks some. There are 700,000 or so clones in the sample; 70% to 90% occur only once, and more than 0.008% lies in the top ten. This same sample was also taken into another study, of human thymus T cells.

Sequencing was carried out using thymocytes. Receptors were obtained from a girl younger than two with a congenital heart defect.

J is TRBJ1-1 and V is TRBV19; D is perhaps TRBD1 (6 bases). This CDR3 is 14 amino acids long. The germline gives CDR1 LNHDA, CDR2 SQIVND (reference sequence). Trimming removed 5 bases at V and 2 bases at J, with 12 bases between. The CDR3 loop is CASSSNRANTEAFF. Written as DNA, the CDR3 is TGTGCCAGTAGTTCAAACAGGGCCAACACTGAAGCTTTCTTT.

The CDR3 reads CASSRGDRTGELFF. CDR3 coding DNA: TGTGCCAGCAGCAGGGGAGACAGGACCGGGGAGCTGTTTTTT. The rearrangement joins TRBV6-5 to TRBJ2-2; D possibly corresponds to TRBD1 (6 bases). The germline V gene has CDR1 MNHEY and CDR2 SVGAGI. The CDR3 spans 14 residues. Trimming took 6 bases from V and 5 from J, leaving 13 bases between them.

CDR3 residues: CASSHPGTGVLEAFF. CDR3 nucleotide sequence: TGCGCCAGCAGCCATCCCGGGACAGGGGTCCTTGAAGCTTTCTTT. V and J are TRBV5-1 and TRBJ1-1; 10 bases align to TRBD1. The CDR3 runs to 15 residues. V gave up 4 bases and J gave up 7 bases; unmatched junction bases: 10. Germline-derived CDR1 and CDR2 are SGHRS and YFSETQ.